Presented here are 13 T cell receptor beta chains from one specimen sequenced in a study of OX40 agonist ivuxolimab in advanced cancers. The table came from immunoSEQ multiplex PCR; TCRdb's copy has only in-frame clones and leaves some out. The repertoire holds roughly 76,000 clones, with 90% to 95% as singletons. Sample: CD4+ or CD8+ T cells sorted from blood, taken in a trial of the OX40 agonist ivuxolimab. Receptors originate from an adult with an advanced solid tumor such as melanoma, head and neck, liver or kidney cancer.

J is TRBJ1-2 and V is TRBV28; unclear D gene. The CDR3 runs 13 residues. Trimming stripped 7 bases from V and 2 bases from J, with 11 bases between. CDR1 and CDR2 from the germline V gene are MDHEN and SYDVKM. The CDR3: CASKRVVNYGYTF. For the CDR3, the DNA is TGTGCCAGCAAGAGGGTAGTGAACTATGGCTACACCTTC.

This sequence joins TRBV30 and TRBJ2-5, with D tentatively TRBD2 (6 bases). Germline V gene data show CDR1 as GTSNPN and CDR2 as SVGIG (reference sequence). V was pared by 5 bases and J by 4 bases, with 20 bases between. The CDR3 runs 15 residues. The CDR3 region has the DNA TGTGCCTGGCGCCGCGGTCTAGCGAGAGGAGAGACCCAGTACTTC. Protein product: CAWRRGLARGETQYF.

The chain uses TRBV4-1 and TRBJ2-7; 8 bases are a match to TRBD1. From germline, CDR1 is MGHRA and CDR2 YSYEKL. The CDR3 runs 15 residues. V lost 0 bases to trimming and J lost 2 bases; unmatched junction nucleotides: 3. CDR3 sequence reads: CASSQDPGGAYEQYF. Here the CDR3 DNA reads TGCGCCAGCAGCCAAGACCCAGGGGGCGCCTACGAGCAGTACTTC.

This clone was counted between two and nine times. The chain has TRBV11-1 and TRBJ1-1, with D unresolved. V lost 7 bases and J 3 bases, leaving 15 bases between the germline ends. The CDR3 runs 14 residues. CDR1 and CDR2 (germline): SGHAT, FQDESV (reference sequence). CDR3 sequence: CASNLRGEDTEAFF. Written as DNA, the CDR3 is TGTGCCAGCAACCTACGTGGTGAGGACACTGAAGCTTTCTTT.

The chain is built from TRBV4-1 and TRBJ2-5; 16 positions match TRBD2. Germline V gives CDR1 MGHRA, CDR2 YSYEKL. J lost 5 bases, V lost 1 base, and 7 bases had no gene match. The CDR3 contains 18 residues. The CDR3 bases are TGCGCCAGCAGCCAAGCCGGGACTAGCGGGAGGGCACGGGAGACCCAGTACTTC. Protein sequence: CASSQAGTSGRARETQYF.

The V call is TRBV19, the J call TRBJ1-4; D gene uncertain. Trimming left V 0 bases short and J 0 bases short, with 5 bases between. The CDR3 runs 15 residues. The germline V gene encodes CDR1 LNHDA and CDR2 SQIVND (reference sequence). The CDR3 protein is CASSIDRATNEKLFF. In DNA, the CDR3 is TGTGCCAGTAGTATAGATCGAGCAACTAATGAAAAACTGTTTTTT.

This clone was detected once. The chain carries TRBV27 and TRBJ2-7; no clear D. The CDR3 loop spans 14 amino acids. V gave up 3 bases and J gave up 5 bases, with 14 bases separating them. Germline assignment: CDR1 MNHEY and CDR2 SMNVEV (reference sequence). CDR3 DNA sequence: TGTGCCAGCAGTTTTAAGTTCCCCCCCCACGAGCAGTACTTC. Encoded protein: CASSFKFPPHEQYF.

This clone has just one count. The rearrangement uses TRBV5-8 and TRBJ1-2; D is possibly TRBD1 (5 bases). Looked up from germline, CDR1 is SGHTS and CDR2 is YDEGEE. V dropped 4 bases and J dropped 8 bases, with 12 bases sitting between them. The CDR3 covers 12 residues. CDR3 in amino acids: CASSLGLGGYTF. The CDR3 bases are TGTGCCAGCAGCCTGGGACTCGGCGGCTACACCTTC.

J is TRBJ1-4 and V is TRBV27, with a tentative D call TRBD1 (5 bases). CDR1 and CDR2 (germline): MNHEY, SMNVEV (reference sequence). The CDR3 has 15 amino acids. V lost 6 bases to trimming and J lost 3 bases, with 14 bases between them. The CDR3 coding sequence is TGTGCCAGCAGACCTACAGGAGCCCCTAATGAAAAACTGTTTTTT. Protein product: CASRPTGAPNEKLFF.

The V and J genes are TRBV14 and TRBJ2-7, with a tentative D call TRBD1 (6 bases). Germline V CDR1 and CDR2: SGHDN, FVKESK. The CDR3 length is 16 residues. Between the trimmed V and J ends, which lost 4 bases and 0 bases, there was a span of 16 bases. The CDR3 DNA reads TGTGCCAGCAGCCCGCGTGGTGGACAGATCTCCTACGAGCAGTACTTC. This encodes CASSPRGGQISYEQYF.

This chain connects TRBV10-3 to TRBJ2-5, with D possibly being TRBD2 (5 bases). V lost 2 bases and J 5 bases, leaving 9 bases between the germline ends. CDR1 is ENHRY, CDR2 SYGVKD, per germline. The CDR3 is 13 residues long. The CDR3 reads CAISEIRGETQYF. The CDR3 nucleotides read TGTGCCATCAGTGAGATCCGCGGGGAGACCCAGTACTTC.

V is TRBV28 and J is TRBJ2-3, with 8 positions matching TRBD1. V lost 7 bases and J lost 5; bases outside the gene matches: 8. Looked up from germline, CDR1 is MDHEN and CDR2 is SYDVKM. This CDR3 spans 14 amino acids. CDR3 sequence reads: CASNIQGAKDTQYF. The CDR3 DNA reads TGTGCCAGCAATATCCAGGGGGCGAAAGATACGCAGTATTTT.

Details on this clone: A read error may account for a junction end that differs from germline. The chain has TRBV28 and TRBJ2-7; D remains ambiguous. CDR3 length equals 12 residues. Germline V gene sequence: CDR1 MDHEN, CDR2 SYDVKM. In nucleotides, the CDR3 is TGTGCCAGCAGTTTAGGCCAGAAATCTATTACGTTC. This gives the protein CASSLGQKSITF.